Listed here are 7 T cell receptor beta chains from one sample, sequenced in a study of beta chain features in type 1 diabetes. All of the isolated RNA was reverse transcribed, so expressed TCRB transcripts were sequenced. Using immunoSEQ multiplex PCR, the repertoire was profiled, and TCRdb retains in-frame clones only, with some absent. The sample yields over 120,000 clones, about 10% seen once. What was sequenced was naive CD4+ T cells from blood. The receptors originated from a man in his late teens or twenties in good health.

This clone was detected only a few times. The CDR3 bases are TGTGCCAGCTCACAGACCCGGGGTGATGGCTACACCTTC. It codes for CASSQTRGDGYTF. V is TRBV18 and J is TRBJ1-2, with D uncertain. Germline CDR1 reads KGHSH; CDR2 reads LQKENI. This CDR3 region has 13 residues. Trimming removed 4 bases at V and 6 bases at J, with 12 bases between.

This clone was seen ten or more times. The chain has TRBV14 and TRBJ2-7; D is ambiguous. The germline CDR1 and CDR2 sequences are SGHDN and FVKESK. V was shortened by 0 bases and J by 6 bases, with 6 bases between the two germline ends. The CDR3 spans 12 residues. This chain's CDR3 is CASSQDRPEQYF. The CDR3 bases are TGTGCCAGCAGCCAAGATCGTCCCGAGCAGTACTTC.

This clone was detected a few times. For the CDR3, the DNA is TGTGCCATCAGTGAGTCGATAGGGACTAGCGGGGGCCCCCGAATGCAGTATTTT. Its translation: CAISESIGTSGGPRMQYF. The chain is built from TRBV10-3 and TRBJ2-3; 14 nucleotides match TRBD2. Per germline, CDR1 ENHRY and CDR2 SYGVKD. V lost 0 bases and J lost 11; bases outside the gene matches: 13. The CDR3 contains 18 residues.

V gene TRBV2 combines with J gene TRBJ2-7; the match to TRBD1 covers 8 bases. V gave up 2 bases and J gave up 5 bases; unmatched junction bases: 5. The CDR3 spans 14 residues. Germline assignment: CDR1 SNHLY and CDR2 FYNNEI. Written as DNA, the CDR3 is TGTGCCAGCAGTGAAAGCCAGGGGGCCGACGAGCAGTACTTC. Its translation: CASSESQGADEQYF.

This clone came up many times. The chain carries TRBV4-1 and TRBJ2-6; D remains unclear. The V gene's germline CDR1 is MGHRA and CDR2 YSYEKL. CDR3 length equals 17 residues. V lost 4 bases and J 0 bases, leaving 13 bases between the germline ends. CDR3 protein: CASSPFGTNSGANVLTF. CDR3 nucleotide sequence: TGCGCCAGCAGCCCCTTTGGAACTAACTCTGGGGCCAACGTCCTGACTTTC.

This clone was picked up many times. This sequence joins TRBV6-6 and TRBJ2-5; no clear D gene. This CDR3 comprises 10 residues. The V end lost 8 bases, the J end lost 2 bases, and 3 bases lay between the germline ends. The V gene's germline CDR1 is MNHNY and CDR2 SVGAGI (reference sequence). CDR3 protein: CASSQETQYF. Written as DNA, the CDR3 is TGTGCCAGCTCTCAAGAGACCCAGTACTTC.

V is TRBV6-1 and J is TRBJ2-1, with TRBD1 matching over 7 bases. Germline CDR1 and CDR2: MNHNS and SASEGT. V lost 6 bases, J lost 8 bases, and 4 bases stayed unmatched. This CDR3 has 12 residues. The CDR3 sequence is CASSVQGYEQFF. The CDR3, as DNA: TGTGCCAGCAGCGTACAGGGGTATGAGCAGTTCTTC.